One T cell receptor (beta chain) is described in this entry. These data belong to a study of blood T cell repertoires in COVID-19. Overall study: Specimens from acute and convalescent COVID-19 originated in the United States, Italy and Spain. PBMCs, B-cell-depleted T cells, or T cells were the source of the cDNA or gDNA that made up the material.

Germline values: CDR1 SGDLS, CDR2 YYNGEE. The CDR3 has 15 residues. V was pared by 0 bases and J by 3 bases, with 11 bases between. In the authors' methods: Using reference gene primer amplification, nucleated cell counts were estimated. The assay was immunoSEQ multiplex PCR, and TCRdb's table has in-frame clones only and misses some. V and J calls and clone size follow that table, whereas D and trimming were derived from the DNA. The data contain around 95,000 clones, 70% to 90% of them singletons. This chain uses TRBV9 with TRBJ2-3; perhaps TRBD2 as D (5 bases). The sample taken for sequencing was peripheral blood. This TCR came from a middle-aged man with active or convalescent COVID-19. The CDR3 is CASSVATPGTDTQYF. The CDR3 coding sequence is TGTGCCAGCAGCGTAGCCACCCCGGGAACAGATACGCAGTATTTT.